The clone carrying this T cell receptor beta chain was seen more than once but under ten times. V was pared by 2 bases and J by 8 bases, with 9 bases of the junction left unmatched. The CDR3 is made up of 15 amino acids. Per the germline V gene, CDR1 is SGHRS and CDR2 is YFSETQ. These data originate in a study of T-cell reconstitution after alpha-beta-depleted transplantation in children. Library preparation (for TCRbeta) was performed with unique molecular identifiers. Each CDR3 protein gets one entry after TCRdb re-called the PCR reads with MiXCR. The table records approximately 300,000 distinct CDR3 sequences, around 9.1% of them present only once.

This TCR was recovered from a boy younger than two with acute myeloid leukemia, due to receive a stem cell transplant. Sequenced here: PBMCs, sampled before TCRalphabeta/CD19-depleted stem cell transplant. The chain is built from TRBV5-1 and TRBJ1-4; 7 nucleotides line up with TRBD1. The CDR3 region has the DNA TGCGCCAGCAGCTTAGGAACAGGGGAATACGAAAAACTGTTTTTT. It specifies CASSLGTGEYEKLFF. The full variable domain, its missing parts supplied by reference TRBV5-1 and TRBJ1-4, is KAGVTQTPRYLIKTRGQQVTLSCSPISGHRSVSWYQQTPGQGLQFLFEYFSETQRNKGNFPGRFSGRQFSNSRSEMNVSTLELGDSALYLCASSLGTGEYEKLFFGSGTQLSVL.